The T cell receptor beta chain under discussion was sequenced for a study of blood T cell repertoires in COVID-19. Profiled with immunoSEQ multiplex PCR; TCRdb holds only in-frame clones, not every one. The sample records more than 75,000 clones, more than 75% being singletons. In its sample, this clone was seen once. This CDR3 comprises 15 residues. V trimming: 5 bases; J trimming: 9 bases; junction bases outside the gene matches: 12. Germline-derived CDR1 and CDR2 are LGHDT and YNNKEL (reference sequence). The chain is built from TRBV3-1 (or the pseudogene TRBV3-2) and TRBJ2-5; 10 bases fit TRBD2. The sequenced material came from peripheral blood. The source is a woman older than 75 with active COVID-19. In DNA, the CDR3 is TGTGCCAGCAGCTCCGAGCGGGAGGGCCGGATGGCCCAGTACTTC. Translating gives CASSSEREGRMAQYF.